This TCR beta chain derives from a study of T-cell memory formation after mild COVID-19 (dated by TCRdb to 2020 to 2022). With regard to the full study: TCR sequence clusters from the two donors were largely donor specific. In a couple of donors, T-cell clones that expanded and contracted after mild COVID-19 were tracked by sequencing TCRalpha and TCRbeta repertoires over time. Two young, previously healthy adult volunteers made up the cohort, one male and one female. What the work shows at the level of the full study, not this receptor alone: Clones that contracted from day 15 to 85 showed balanced CD4/CD8 phenotypes, whereas a second wave of clones that expanded from day 15 to 37 leaned towards CD4+. The study included only a couple of mild cases, and larger cohorts that include severe cases with pre-infection samples were judged to be necessary. Contracting CD4+ clones were found mainly in CM and EM memory subsets, while CD8+ clones were enriched in EMRA. Some responding clones were detected in pre-infection memory, which suggested that pre-existing cross-reactive memory T cells had joined the SARS-CoV-2 response. Whether the second-wave clones peaking on day 37 were SARS-CoV-2 specific was not confirmed.

The instrument was an Illumina NovaSeq 6000. TCRalpha and TCRbeta cDNA libraries were constructed by 5'RACE with constant-segment primers, with sample barcodes and unique molecular identifiers being introduced. Trizol reagent was used to extract RNA from every sample. Amplification of the libraries took two PCR steps, and the second step added a second sample barcode plus Illumina TruSeq adapters. Libraries were sequenced on an Illumina NovaSeq with 2 x 150 bp paired-end reads. On the study's bioinformatics: The reads were demultiplexed and collapsed into UMI-guided consensus sequences using migec v1.2.7. Using mixcr v2.1.11, UMI consensuses were aligned to TRA and TRB V and J templates and then assembled into clonotypes. A clonotype was counted as expanded or contracted only if both edgeR and NoisET called the change significant, with noise models trained on biological replicates. For edgeR calls, the cutoffs were a false discovery rate-adjusted p below 0.01 and a log2 fold-change threshold of 1. As an exploratory analysis of dynamics, max-normalized trajectories of the 1000 most abundant clonotypes were examined with PCA combined with hierarchical clustering. Separately sequenced CD4+ and CD8+ repertoires were used to assign the CD4 or CD8 phenotype of responding clones. The raw public reads went through TCRdb reprocessing: fastp at Q25, MiXCR clone calling, in-frame beta chains kept. Each CDR3 protein gets just one entry, which takes the most common genes and DNA from the rows behind it. The V and J calls come from TCRdb's annotation, not from the publication. This sample lists around 200,000 distinct CDR3 sequences; about a fifth were detected once. The top ten clones comprise around 23% of the sample.

Including the terminal cysteine and phenylalanine, the CDR3 comprises 16 residues. Left in the record is the CDR3 DNA by itself, 48 bases read in frame from the first base. The germline V gene sets CDR1 to SGHVS and CDR2 to FQNEAQ. After removal of 2 bases from V and 2 bases from J, the junction retains 5 bases not matched to a gene. About this clonotype itself: Its antigen target is currently unknown. No base-level quality is on record; no much larger clone is a single base apart.

Ficoll-Paque density gradient centrifugation was the method used to isolate PBMCs. The V gene is TRBV7-8 and the J gene is TRBJ1-4, with 7 bases in between that match TRBD1. Sequencing used PBMCs or a T cell subset sorted from them (not recorded which). The receptor was derived from an adult woman who had mild COVID-19 (a few samples of this study predate the infection). The sample titles of this study are shuffled in the database, so cell type and time point are left out; the donor was told from shared clones. The DNA sequence reads TGTGCCAGCAGCTTATCGAGGGGGCTGACTAATGAAAAACTGTTTTTT. It translates as CASSLSRGLTNEKLFF.